The source of this T cell receptor beta chain is a study of response to subunit inactivated influenza vaccine. Study observations and caveats: Few new T cells, the authors suggested, are recruited by each seasonal influenza vaccination.

A single record per CDR3 protein comes from TCRdb applying MiXCR to the RT-PCR reads. Among roughly 520,000 distinct CDR3 sequences listed, roughly 23% were seen once. V shed 6 bases and J 5 bases; nucleotides not matched to a gene: 7. The CDR3 extends over 15 amino acids. CDR1 is MNHNS, CDR2 SASEGT, per germline. A remark on this clonotype: Its antigen is as yet unknown.

Sequencing was performed on CD4+ T cells sorted from PBMCs, taken 5 to 6 days after vaccination. This TCR came from a man aged 45-65 years who received an inactivated influenza vaccine. The gene calls are TRBV6-1 and TRBJ2-3, with 11 bases identical to TRBD1. CDR3 protein: CASRRTGGRGDTQYF. In DNA, the CDR3 is TGTGCCAGCAGAAGGACAGGGGGCAGGGGAGATACGCAGTATTTT.